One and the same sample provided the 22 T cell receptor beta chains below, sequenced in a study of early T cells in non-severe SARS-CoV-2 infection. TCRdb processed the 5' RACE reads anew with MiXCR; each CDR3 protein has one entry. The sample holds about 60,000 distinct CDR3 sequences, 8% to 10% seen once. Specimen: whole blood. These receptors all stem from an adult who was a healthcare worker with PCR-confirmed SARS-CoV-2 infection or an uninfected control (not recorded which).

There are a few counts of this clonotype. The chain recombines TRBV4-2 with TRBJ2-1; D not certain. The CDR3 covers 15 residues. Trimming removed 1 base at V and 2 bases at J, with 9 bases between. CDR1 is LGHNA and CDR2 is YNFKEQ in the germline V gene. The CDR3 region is CASSQGRSTYNEQFF. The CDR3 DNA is TGTGCCAGCAGCCAAGGCAGGTCCACCTACAATGAGCAGTTCTTC.

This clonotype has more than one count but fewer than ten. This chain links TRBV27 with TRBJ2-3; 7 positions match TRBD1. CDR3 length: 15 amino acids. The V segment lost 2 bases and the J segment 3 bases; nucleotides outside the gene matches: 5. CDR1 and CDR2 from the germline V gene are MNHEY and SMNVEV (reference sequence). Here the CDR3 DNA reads TGTGCCAGCAGTTTAGGAACAGGGGTGACAGATACGCAGTATTTT. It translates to CASSLGTGVTDTQYF.

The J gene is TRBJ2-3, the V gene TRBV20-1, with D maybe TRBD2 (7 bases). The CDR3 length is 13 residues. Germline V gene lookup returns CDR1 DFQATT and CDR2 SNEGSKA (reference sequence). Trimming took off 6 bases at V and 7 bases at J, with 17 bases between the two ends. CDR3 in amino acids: CSAGGGSRNTQYF. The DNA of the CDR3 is TGCAGTGCCGGGGGCGGGAGCAGGAATACGCAGTATTTT.

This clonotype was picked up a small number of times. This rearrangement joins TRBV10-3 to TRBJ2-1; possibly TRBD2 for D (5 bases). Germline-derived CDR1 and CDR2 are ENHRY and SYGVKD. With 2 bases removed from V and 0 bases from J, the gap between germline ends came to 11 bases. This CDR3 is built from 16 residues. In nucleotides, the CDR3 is TGTGCCATCAGTGAGGTCGCGGGTAGCTCCTACAATGAGCAGTTCTTC. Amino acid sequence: CAISEVAGSSYNEQFF.

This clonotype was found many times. The CDR3 DNA reads as TGTGCCAGCAAAGCACAGGGGATGGGCAATCAGCCCCAGCATTTT. This encodes CASKAQGMGNQPQHF. This chain joins TRBV12-3 or TRBV12-4 and TRBJ1-5, with TRBD1 matching over 7 bases. This CDR3 comprises 15 residues. The J segment lost 2 bases and the V segment lost 7 bases, leaving 8 bases of the junction unmatched.

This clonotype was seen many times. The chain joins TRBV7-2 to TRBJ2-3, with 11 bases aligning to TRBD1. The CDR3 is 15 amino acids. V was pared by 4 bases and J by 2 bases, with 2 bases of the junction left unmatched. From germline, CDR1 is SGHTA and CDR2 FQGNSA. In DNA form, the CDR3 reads TGTGCCAGCAGCTGGGGACAGGGGGACACAGATACGCAGTATTTT. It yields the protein CASSWGQGDTDTQYF.

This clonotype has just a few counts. CDR3 sequence reads: CASSMDRGPTEAFF. The CDR3 DNA reads as TGTGCCAGCAGTATGGACAGGGGGCCCACTGAAGCTTTCTTT. The chain uses TRBV27 and TRBJ1-1, with TRBD1 matching 11 bases. The CDR3 spans 14 residues. Trimming cost V 5 bases and J 4 bases; bases outside gene matches: 3. CDR1 is MNHEY and CDR2 is SMNVEV in the germline V gene (reference sequence).

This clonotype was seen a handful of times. The CDR3 nucleotides are TGTGCCAGCAGTCCCGTAGCGGGAGGTCTGGAGGAGCAGTACTTC. Translated: CASSPVAGGLEEQYF. The V gene is TRBV27, the J gene TRBJ2-7, with 10 bases fitting TRBD2. The V gene's germline CDR1 is MNHEY and CDR2 SMNVEV (reference sequence). The CDR3 runs to 15 residues. Trimming took 5 bases from V and 7 from J; bases not matched to a gene: 11.

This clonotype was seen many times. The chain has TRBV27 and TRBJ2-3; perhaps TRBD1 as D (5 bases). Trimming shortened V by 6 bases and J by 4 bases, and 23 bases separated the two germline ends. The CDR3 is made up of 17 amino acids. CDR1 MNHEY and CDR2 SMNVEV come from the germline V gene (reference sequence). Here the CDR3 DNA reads TGTGCCAGCAGGGCAGGCCTAGGAGCCGAAGGGGCAGATACGCAGTATTTT. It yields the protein CASRAGLGAEGADTQYF.

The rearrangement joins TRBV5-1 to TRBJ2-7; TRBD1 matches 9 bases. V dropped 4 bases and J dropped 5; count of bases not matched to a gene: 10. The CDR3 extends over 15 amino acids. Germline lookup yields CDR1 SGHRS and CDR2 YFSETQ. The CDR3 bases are TGCGCCAGCAGCGCCGCCGGGACAGGGTGGAACGAGCAGTACTTC. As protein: CASSAAGTGWNEQYF.

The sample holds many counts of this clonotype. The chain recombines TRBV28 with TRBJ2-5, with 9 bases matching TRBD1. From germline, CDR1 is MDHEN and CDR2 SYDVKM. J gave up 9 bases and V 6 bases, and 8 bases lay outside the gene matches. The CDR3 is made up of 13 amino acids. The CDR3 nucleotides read TGTGCCAGCAGGTCCGGGACAGGGATGCCCCAGTACTTC. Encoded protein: CASRSGTGMPQYF.

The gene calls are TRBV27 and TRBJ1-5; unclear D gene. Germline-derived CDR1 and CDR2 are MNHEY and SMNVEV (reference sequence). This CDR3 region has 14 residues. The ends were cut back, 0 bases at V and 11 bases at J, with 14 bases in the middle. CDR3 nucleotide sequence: TGTGCCAGCAGTTTATCGGGAAGGCTTGAGGCCCAGCATTTT. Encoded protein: CASSLSGRLEAQHF.

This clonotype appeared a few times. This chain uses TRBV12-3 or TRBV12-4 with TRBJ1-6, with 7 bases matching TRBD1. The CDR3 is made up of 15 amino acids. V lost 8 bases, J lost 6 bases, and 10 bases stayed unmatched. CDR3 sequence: CASLYQGGINSPLHF. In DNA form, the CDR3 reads TGTGCCAGCTTGTATCAGGGGGGGATTAATTCACCCCTCCACTTT.

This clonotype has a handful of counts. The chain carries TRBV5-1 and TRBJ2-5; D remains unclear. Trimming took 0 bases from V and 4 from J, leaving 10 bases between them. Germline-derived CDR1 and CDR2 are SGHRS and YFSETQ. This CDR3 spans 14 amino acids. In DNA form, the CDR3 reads TGCGCCAGCAGCTTGGCTTCCATACCAGAGACCCAGTACTTC. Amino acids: CASSLASIPETQYF.

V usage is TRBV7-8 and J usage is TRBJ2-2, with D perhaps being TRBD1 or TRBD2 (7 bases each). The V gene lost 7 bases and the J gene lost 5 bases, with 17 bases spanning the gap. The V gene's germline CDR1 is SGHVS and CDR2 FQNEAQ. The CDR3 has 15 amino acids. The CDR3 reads CASIPGGGLTGELFF. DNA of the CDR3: TGTGCCAGCATCCCAGGGGGGGGATTAACCGGGGAGCTGTTTTTT.

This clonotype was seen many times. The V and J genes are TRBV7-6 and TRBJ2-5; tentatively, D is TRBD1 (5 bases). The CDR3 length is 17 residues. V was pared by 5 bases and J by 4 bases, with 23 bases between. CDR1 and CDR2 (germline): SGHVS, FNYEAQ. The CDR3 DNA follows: TGTGCCAGCAGCCGATATGGGTCGCAGGGTTATTCAGAGACCCAGTACTTC. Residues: CASSRYGSQGYSETQYF.

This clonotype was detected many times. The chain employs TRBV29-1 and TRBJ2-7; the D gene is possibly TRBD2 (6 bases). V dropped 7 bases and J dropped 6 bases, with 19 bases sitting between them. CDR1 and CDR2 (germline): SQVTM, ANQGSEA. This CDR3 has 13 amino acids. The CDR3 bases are TGCAGCGCCGCCGAAGCCCGGAGGGGCGAGCAGTACTTC. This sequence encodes CSAAEARRGEQYF.

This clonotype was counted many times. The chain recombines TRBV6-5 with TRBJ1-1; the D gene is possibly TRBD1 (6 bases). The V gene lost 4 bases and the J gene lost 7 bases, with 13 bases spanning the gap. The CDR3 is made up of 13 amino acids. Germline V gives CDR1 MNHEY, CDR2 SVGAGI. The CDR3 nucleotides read TGTGCCAGCAGTTTGTCGGGGGGCGGTGAAGCTTTCTTT. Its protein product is CASSLSGGGEAFF.

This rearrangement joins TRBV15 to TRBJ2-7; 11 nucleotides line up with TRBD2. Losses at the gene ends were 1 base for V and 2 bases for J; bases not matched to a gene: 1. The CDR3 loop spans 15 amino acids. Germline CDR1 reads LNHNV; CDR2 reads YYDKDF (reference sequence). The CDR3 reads CATSRVLAGAYEQYF. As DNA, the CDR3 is TGTGCCACCAGCAGAGTACTAGCGGGAGCCTACGAGCAGTACTTC. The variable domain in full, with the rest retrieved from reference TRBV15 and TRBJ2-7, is DAMVIQNPRYQVTQFGKPVTLSCSQTLNHNVMYWYQQKSSQAPKLLFHYYDKDFNNEADTPDNFQSRRPNTSFCFLDIRSPGLGDTAMYLCATSRVLAGAYEQYFGPGTRLTVT.

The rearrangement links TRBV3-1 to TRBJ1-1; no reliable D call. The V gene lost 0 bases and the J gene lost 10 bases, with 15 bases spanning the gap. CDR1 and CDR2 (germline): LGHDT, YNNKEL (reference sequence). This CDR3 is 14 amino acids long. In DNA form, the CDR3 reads TGTGCCAGCAGCCAAGATTTGGGGAGGAGTCGAGCTTTCTTT. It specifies CASSQDLGRSRAFF.

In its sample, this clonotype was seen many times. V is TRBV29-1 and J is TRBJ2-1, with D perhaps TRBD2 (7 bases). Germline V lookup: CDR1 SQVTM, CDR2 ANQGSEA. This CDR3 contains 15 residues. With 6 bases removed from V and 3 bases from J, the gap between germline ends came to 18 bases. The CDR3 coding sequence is TGCAGCGTATTGGGGGGGGCGGGCGTCTACAATGAGCAGTTCTTC. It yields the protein CSVLGGAGVYNEQFF.

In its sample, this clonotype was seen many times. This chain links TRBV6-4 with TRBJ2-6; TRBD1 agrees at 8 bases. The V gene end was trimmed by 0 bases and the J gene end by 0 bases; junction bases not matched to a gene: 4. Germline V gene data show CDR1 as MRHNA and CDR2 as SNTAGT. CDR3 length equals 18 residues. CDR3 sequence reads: CASSDSTQGASGANVLTF. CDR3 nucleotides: TGTGCCAGCAGTGACTCTACGCAGGGGGCCTCTGGGGCCAACGTCCTGACTTTC.